Listed here are 24 T cell receptor beta chains from one sample, sequenced in a study of T cell clones after liver transplantation. Sequencing used immunoSEQ multiplex PCR; TCRdb keeps in-frame clones, though not all of them. In the table there are 95,000 to 110,000 clones, 80% to 85% of which are singletons. This material consisted of CD4+ T cells from blood, taken before liver transplant. These receptors all come from a human donor who received a liver transplant.

This rearrangement joins TRBV18 to TRBJ2-7; 8 nucleotides match TRBD2. J gave up 5 bases and V 4 bases, and 4 bases lay outside the gene matches. The CDR3 covers 13 residues. The V gene's germline CDR1 is KGHSH and CDR2 LQKENI. CDR3 coding DNA: TGTGCCAGCTCACGGGGACTAGGAGACGAGCAGTACTTC. Translated: CASSRGLGDEQYF.

The rearrangement links TRBV7-2 to TRBJ2-2; D gene uncertain. The length of the CDR3 is 12 residues. V lost 5 bases and J 6 bases, leaving 7 bases between the germline ends. CDR1 is SGHTA, CDR2 FQGNSA, per germline. CDR3 loop: CASSLQPGELFF. CDR3 DNA: TGTGCCAGCAGCCTCCAACCCGGGGAGCTGTTTTTT. The whole variable domain, remainder taken from reference TRBV7-2 and TRBJ2-2, is GAGVSQSPSNKVTEKGKDVELRCDPISGHTALYWYRQSLGQGLEFLIYFQGNSAPDKSGLPSDRFSAERTGGSVSTLTIQRTQQEDSAVYLCASSLQPGELFFGEGSRLTVL.

The table lists this clone with a count of one. The chain joins TRBV9 to TRBJ1-1; D is perhaps TRBD1 (5 bases). The J call is in doubt because the DNA end fits TRBJ1-6 better. The CDR3 has 12 amino acids. Germline V lookup: CDR1 SGDLS, CDR2 YYNGEE. Here the CDR3 DNA reads TGTGCCAGCAGCGTAGGCGACGGGGGTCTCCACTTT. Amino acid sequence: CASSVGDGGLHF.

The rearrangement links TRBV5-1 to TRBJ2-5, with 9 bases that match TRBD1. Unmatched junction bases numbered 9, after V lost 6 bases and J lost 3 bases. CDR1 and CDR2 from the germline V gene are SGHRS and YFSETQ. The CDR3 extends over 15 amino acids. CDR3: CASIDYRTGEETQYF. In nucleotides, the CDR3 is TGCGCCAGCATAGACTACCGGACAGGGGAAGAGACCCAGTACTTC.

CDR3 region: CASSFGSGAQPQHF. CDR3 nucleotide sequence: TGTGCCAGCAGTTTTGGTTCCGGGGCCCAGCCCCAGCATTTT. J is TRBJ1-5 and V is TRBV28; D is perhaps TRBD1 (5 bases). There are 14 residues in the CDR3. V lost 3 bases and J lost 7, with 13 bases in between. Per the germline V gene, CDR1 is MDHEN and CDR2 is SYDVKM.

The chain uses TRBV30 and TRBJ2-2; 8 positions agree with TRBD1. Germline loops: CDR1 GTSNPN, CDR2 SVGIG (reference sequence). The J segment lost 7 bases and the V segment lost 2 bases, leaving 6 bases of the junction unmatched. This CDR3 region has 14 residues. This chain's CDR3 is CAWSRQGAGGELFF. CDR3 in DNA: TGTGCCTGGAGTCGGCAGGGGGCAGGCGGGGAGCTGTTTTTT.

The rearrangement uses TRBV11-2 and TRBJ2-6, with a possible D match to TRBD1 (5 bases). Germline-derived CDR1 and CDR2 are SGHAT and FQNNGV. This CDR3 region has 15 residues. The V end was cut by 4 bases, the J end by 4 bases, with 11 bases between. DNA of the CDR3: TGTGCCAGCAGCTCTTTGCCAGGGGGGGCCAACGTCCTGACTTTC. Translated: CASSSLPGGANVLTF.

This clone was counted only a few times. The genes are TRBV30 and TRBJ1-6; maybe TRBD1 (5 bases). Germline loops: CDR1 GTSNPN, CDR2 SVGIG (reference sequence). V was pared by 0 bases and J by 14 bases, with 17 bases between. The CDR3 spans 14 residues. CDR3 in amino acids: CAWSVGDSHPALHF. The CDR3 coding sequence is TGTGCCTGGAGTGTGGGAGACAGCCATCCAGCCCTCCACTTT.

The chain combines TRBV11-1 with TRBJ2-3; D remains unclear. The V gene lost 5 bases and the J gene lost 1 base, with 1 base spanning the gap. The CDR3 totals 11 residues. CDR1 is SGHAT and CDR2 is FQDESV in the germline V gene (reference sequence). The CDR3 sequence is CASSRTDTQYF. The CDR3 coding sequence is TGTGCCAGCAGCCGCACAGATACGCAGTATTTT.

V and J are TRBV4-1 and TRBJ2-1; TRBD1 agrees at 7 bases. The CDR3 contains 18 residues. The ends lost 0 bases at V and 12 bases at J; junction bases unmatched: 20. Germline V CDR1 and CDR2: MGHRA, YSYEKL. The CDR3 region is CASSQESSAGTAPRGQFF. The CDR3 coding sequence is TGCGCCAGCAGCCAAGAAAGCAGCGCCGGGACAGCCCCACGGGGGCAGTTCTTC.

With regard to this clone: This sample includes further DNA sequences coding for the same CDR3. The rearrangement links TRBV19 to TRBJ1-1, with D hard to call. The V end lost 3 bases, the J end lost 0 bases, and 8 bases lay between the germline ends. Per germline, CDR1 LNHDA and CDR2 SQIVND (reference sequence). There are 14 residues in the CDR3. The CDR3 nucleotides are TGTGCCAGTAGTATTGGGCAGATGAACACTGAAGCTTTCTTT. It codes for CASSIGQMNTEAFF.

The V and J genes are TRBV11-2 and TRBJ1-6; 7 bases agree with TRBD1. This CDR3 is built from 16 residues. Per the germline V gene, CDR1 is SGHAT and CDR2 is FQNNGV. V was pared by 3 bases and J by 9 bases, with 11 bases of the junction left unmatched. The CDR3 coding sequence is TGTGCCAGCAGCTTCCAACAGGGGTGGGTGGGTTCACCCCTCCACTTT. This translates into CASSFQQGWVGSPLHF. The full variable domain, rest sourced from reference TRBV11-2 and TRBJ1-6, is EAGVAQSPRYKIIEKRQSVAFWCNPISGHATLYWYQQILGQGPKLLIQFQNNGVVDDSQLPKDRFSAERLKGVDSTLKIQPAKLEDSAVYLCASSFQQGWVGSPLHFGNGTRLTVT.

The J gene is TRBJ1-1, the V gene TRBV10-1; 7 positions match TRBD1. Losses at the gene ends were 0 bases for V and 6 bases for J; bases not matched to a gene: 4. The CDR3 has 14 amino acids. Germline values: CDR1 WNHNN, CDR2 SYGVQD (reference sequence). CDR3 coding DNA: TGCGCCAGCAGTGAGTCGACAGGGCGGGCTGAAGCTTTCTTT. Protein sequence: CASSESTGRAEAFF.

V gene TRBV28 combines with J gene TRBJ1-1; possibly TRBD1 for D (6 bases). CDR3 length: 13 residues. Trimming shortened V by 6 bases and J by 4 bases, and 12 bases separated the two germline ends. Germline CDR1 reads MDHEN; CDR2 reads SYDVKM. Here the CDR3 reads CASSEGGFTEAFF. The CDR3 DNA follows: TGTGCCAGCAGCGAGGGGGGTTTCACTGAAGCTTTCTTT. Combining the CDR3 with reference TRBV28 and TRBJ1-1 gives the whole variable domain DVKVTQSSRYLVKRTGEKVFLECVQDMDHENMFWYRQDPGLGLRLIYFSYDVKMKEKGDIPEGYSVSREKKERFSLILESASTNQTSMYLCASSEGGFTEAFFGQGTRLTVV.

The chain recombines TRBV18 with TRBJ1-4; weak D call: TRBD1 (6 bases). This CDR3 is 17 amino acids long. CDR1 is KGHSH and CDR2 is LQKENI in the germline V gene. V dropped 3 bases and J dropped 0 bases, with 14 bases sitting between them. The chain's CDR3 is CASSPQRDRTTNEKLFF. CDR3 in DNA: TGTGCCAGCTCACCCCAGAGAGACAGGACAACTAATGAAAAACTGTTTTTT.

CDR3 sequence: CASSLETSGRWQFF. The DNA of the CDR3 is TGTGCCAGCAGCCTGGAGACTAGCGGGAGGTGGCAGTTCTTC. The chain has TRBV4-2 and TRBJ2-1; 13 positions agree with TRBD2. This CDR3 has 14 amino acids. J gave up 12 bases and V 4 bases, and 6 bases lay outside the gene matches. CDR1 and CDR2 (germline): LGHNA, YNFKEQ.

J is TRBJ2-3 and V is TRBV30; 16 nucleotides agree with TRBD2. This CDR3 is built from 16 residues. V was clipped by 6 bases and J by 8 bases; unmatched bases: 11. The germline CDR1 and CDR2 sequences are GTSNPN and SVGIG (reference sequence). This chain's CDR3 is CACTPGLAGGRGTQYF. The CDR3 DNA is TGTGCCTGCACCCCGGGACTAGCGGGAGGGCGGGGTACGCAGTATTTT.

V gene TRBV19 combines with J gene TRBJ2-7; TRBD2 is a possible D gene (5 bases). CDR3 length equals 15 residues. Trimming left V 4 bases short and J 2 bases short, with 15 bases between. Germline assignment: CDR1 LNHDA and CDR2 SQIVND (reference sequence). The CDR3: CASSTRDPGAYEQYF. The DNA of the CDR3 is TGTGCCAGTAGTACCCGAGACCCCGGGGCCTACGAGCAGTACTTC.

The CDR3 loop reads CASSYSRGRNYGYTF. DNA for the CDR3: TGTGCCAGCAGTTACTCGAGGGGGCGAAACTATGGCTACACCTTC. The chain joins TRBV6-5 to TRBJ1-2; 7 bases fit TRBD1. CDR1 is MNHEY, CDR2 SVGAGI, per germline. With 0 bases clipped from V and 2 bases from J, the junction kept 3 bases outside the gene matches. The CDR3 contains 15 residues.

The chain couples TRBV9 to TRBJ2-2, with 10 bases lining up with TRBD2. Germline CDR1 and CDR2: SGDLS and YYNGEE. The CDR3 loop spans 16 amino acids. The junction had 1 base not matched to a gene; V was cut back by 1 base and J by 1 base. The CDR3 DNA is TGTGCCAGCAGCGTAACTAGCGGGAAGAACACCGGGGAGCTGTTTTTT. Its translation is CASSVTSGKNTGELFF.

This clone has just one count. DNA for the CDR3: TGCGCCAGCAGCTTGGAAGCGGGCGGGCGCGGCACAGATACGCAGTATTTT. It codes for CASSLEAGGRGTDTQYF. V gene TRBV5-1 combines with J gene TRBJ2-3; D is possibly TRBD2 (6 bases). The CDR3 is 17 residues long. The V gene's germline CDR1 is SGHRS and CDR2 YFSETQ. V was shortened by 0 bases and J by 1 base, with 15 bases between the two germline ends.

Only a few counts were recorded for this clone. This chain uses TRBV14 with TRBJ1-2; D remains ambiguous. The CDR3 totals 14 residues. V was clipped by 4 bases and J by 4 bases, with 13 bases between them. The germline CDR1 and CDR2 sequences are SGHDN and FVKESK. CDR3 nucleotide sequence: TGTGCCAGCAGCCTAGCCGGGGTTAGCTATGGCTACACCTTC. This codes for CASSLAGVSYGYTF.

The chain is built from TRBV18 and TRBJ1-4, with TRBD1 matching over 7 bases. Germline V gene lookup returns CDR1 KGHSH and CDR2 LQKENI. The V segment lost 5 bases and the J segment 4 bases; nucleotides outside the gene matches: 4. This CDR3 is built from 14 residues. CDR3 region: CASSAGQSNEKLFF. The CDR3 DNA follows: TGTGCCAGCTCAGCGGGACAGAGTAATGAAAAACTGTTTTTT.

The V gene is TRBV5-4, the J gene TRBJ1-2, with 7 bases matching TRBD1. The length of the CDR3 is 14 residues. The germline gives CDR1 SGHNT, CDR2 YYREEE (reference sequence). V shed 4 bases and J 8 bases; nucleotides not matched to a gene: 11. CDR3 sequence reads: CASSRQGNTGGYTF. The CDR3 bases are TGTGCCAGCAGCAGACAGGGTAATACGGGCGGCTACACCTTC.